Shown below are 24 T cell receptor beta chains from a single sample sequenced in a study of spatial heterogeneity in lung cancer. Noted time point: sample taken at primary tumor resection. Sequencing of whole RNA from tumor, nontumor lung or frozen PBMC involved no sorting. Each CDR3 protein gets one entry after TCRdb re-called the 5' RACE reads with MiXCR. The table records tens of thousands of distinct CDR3 sequences, 6.5% to 8.5% of them present only once. The material was PBMCs, obtained at surgery. The source is a male donor with early-stage non-small cell lung cancer.

This clonotype was observed many times. The chain carries TRBV6-1 and TRBJ1-1; D remains ambiguous. The CDR3 runs to 15 residues. Deletions cut 0 bases from V and 5 bases from J, with 13 bases between. Germline loops: CDR1 MNHNS, CDR2 SASEGT. CDR3 bases: TGTGCCAGCAGTGAAGCGCTCGGGGTACGGACTGAAGCTTTCTTT. The encoded protein is CASSEALGVRTEAFF.

The V and J genes are TRBV6-2 or TRBV6-3 and TRBJ2-3; 14 positions match TRBD2. CDR1 is MNHEY, CDR2 SVGEGT, per germline. The CDR3 length is 15 residues. With 11 bases clipped from V and 2 bases from J, the junction kept 6 bases outside the gene matches. CDR3 sequence: CAGSGLAGDTDTQYF. In DNA form, the CDR3 reads TGTGCCGGTTCGGGACTAGCGGGAGACACAGATACGCAGTATTTT.

This clonotype has only a few counts. V is TRBV6-5 and J is TRBJ2-2; D not resolved. From germline, CDR1 is MNHEY and CDR2 SVGAGI. Trimming pared 4 bases from V and 1 base from J, leaving 10 bases between. The CDR3 is 15 residues long. CDR3: CASSFVQENTGELFF. The CDR3 region has the DNA TGTGCCAGCAGTTTTGTTCAGGAGAACACCGGGGAGCTGTTTTTT.

This chain connects TRBV7-8 to TRBJ2-7; D is possibly TRBD1 (5 bases). V gave up 6 bases and J gave up 1 base, with 16 bases separating them. The CDR3 is made up of 15 amino acids. The germline gives CDR1 SGHVS, CDR2 FQNEAQ. The CDR3 is CASSSQPGFSYEQYF. CDR3 DNA: TGTGCCAGCAGTTCCCAACCAGGGTTTTCCTACGAGCAGTACTTC.

This clonotype occurred once. At one end the junction does not follow the germline gene, possibly because of a read error. J is TRBJ2-5 and V is TRBV9; D perhaps matches TRBD1 (6 bases). This CDR3 has 14 residues. Germline V CDR1 and CDR2: SGDLS, YYNGEE. The CDR3 DNA reads as TGTGTCAGCAGCGTAGAGGGGGATAGAGAGACCCGGTACTTC. As protein: CVSSVEGDRETRYF.

Concerning this clonotype: A much larger clone lies a single base off, so this may be a read error. V gene TRBV29-1 combines with J gene TRBJ2-1; 8 positions agree with TRBD2. Germline V gene sequence: CDR1 SQVTM, CDR2 ANQGSEA. The CDR3 has 14 residues. The CDR3 DNA reads as TGCAGCGTTGAAGGGGTAGCGGGAAACAAAGAGCAGTTCTTC. It translates to CSVEGVAGNKEQFF.

This chain links TRBV7-2 with TRBJ1-1; no reliable D call. The V end was cut by 2 bases, the J end by 10 bases, with 8 bases between. The germline V gene has CDR1 SGHTA and CDR2 FQGNSA. The CDR3 has 11 residues. The CDR3: CASSLKGVAFF. The CDR3 nucleotides are TGTGCCAGCAGCTTAAAAGGTGTAGCTTTCTTT. Together with reference TRBV7-2 and TRBJ1-1, the CDR3 gives the full variable domain: GAGVSQSPSNKVTEKGKDVELRCDPISGHTALYWYRQSLGQGLEFLIYFQGNSAPDKSGLPSDRFSAERTGGSVSTLTIQRTQQEDSAVYLCASSLKGVAFFGQGTRLTVV.

This clonotype was detected ten times or more. V gene TRBV4-2 combines with J gene TRBJ2-7; D may correspond to TRBD1 or TRBD2 (5 bases each). V shed 2 bases and J shed 3 bases, with 14 bases lying between them. Germline loops: CDR1 LGHNA, CDR2 YNFKEQ. CDR3 length: 15 residues. The CDR3: CASSQTSGTHYEQYF. In DNA form, the CDR3 reads TGTGCCAGCAGCCAAACCTCCGGGACCCACTACGAGCAGTACTTC.

This clonotype was counted a few times. The genes are TRBV4-2 and TRBJ1-2; TRBD1 matches 10 bases. This CDR3 has 15 residues. Germline V gene data show CDR1 as LGHNA and CDR2 as YNFKEQ. The trim removed 2 bases at V and 7 bases at J, leaving 7 bases unmatched. CDR3 DNA: TGTGCCAGCAGCCAATCCCCCGGGACAGGGGTTGGCTACACCTTC. This codes for CASSQSPGTGVGYTF.

This clonotype was recorded many times. The rearrangement links TRBV6-5 to TRBJ2-7; D remains unclear. Germline V gene lookup returns CDR1 MNHEY and CDR2 SVGAGI. This CDR3 comprises 13 residues. Trimming shortened V by 6 bases and J by 0 bases, and 9 bases separated the two germline ends. CDR3 protein: CASRSISSYEQYV. The CDR3 region has the DNA TGTGCCAGCAGGAGCATTAGCTCCTACGAGCAGTACGTC.

The V gene is TRBV4-3, the J gene TRBJ2-3; perhaps TRBD2 as D (5 bases). CDR1 LGHNA and CDR2 YSLEER come from the germline V gene. This CDR3 spans 16 amino acids. Between the trimmed V and J ends, which lost 2 bases and 3 bases, there was a span of 15 bases. The CDR3 protein is CASSQRGSSLTDTQYF. Here the CDR3 DNA reads TGCGCCAGCAGCCAAAGAGGGTCTTCCCTTACAGATACGCAGTATTTT.

This clonotype came up a few times. The V gene is TRBV2, the J gene TRBJ2-4; TRBD1 matches 11 bases. Germline V gives CDR1 SNHLY, CDR2 FYNNEI. This CDR3 spans 15 amino acids. Germline trimming cut 2 bases from V and 8 bases from J; bases unmatched to any gene: 5. The DNA for the CDR3 is TGTGCCAGCAGTGAAAGCGGACAGGGGGCGGACATTCAGTACTTC. It encodes CASSESGQGADIQYF.

V is TRBV6-4 and J is TRBJ2-7; either TRBD1 or TRBD2 may supply D (5 bases each). The CDR3 extends over 12 amino acids. CDR1 and CDR2 (germline): MRHNA, SNTAGT. Trimming took 8 bases from V and 7 from J, leaving 15 bases between them. Here the CDR3 reads CASRDLRGEQYV. CDR3 coding DNA: TGTGCCAGCCGGGACCTCAGAGGGGAGCAGTACGTC.

This clonotype was seen many times. The J gene is TRBJ1-1, the V gene TRBV5-1; unclear D gene. Germline CDR1 SGHRS, CDR2 YFSETQ. The CDR3 runs 14 residues. Trimming cost V 4 bases and J 4 bases, with 14 bases left between them. In DNA, the CDR3 is TGCGCCAGCAGCCTACAGAGCCACTCCACTGAAGCTTTCTTT. Its translation: CASSLQSHSTEAFF.

This clonotype was seen repeatedly, ten times or more. The J gene is TRBJ2-1, the V gene TRBV6-5; D is unclear. Germline V gene sequence: CDR1 MNHEY, CDR2 SVGAGI. The CDR3 loop spans 15 amino acids. Trimming removed 0 bases at V and 8 bases at J, with 14 bases between. CDR3 loop: CASSYSYDPGDEQFF. The CDR3 nucleotides are TGTGCCAGCAGTTACTCGTACGACCCTGGAGATGAGCAGTTCTTC.

This clonotype showed up many times. In DNA form, the CDR3 reads TGCAGCGTTGAAGGGGGAGCTGGGGCCAACGTCCTGACTTTC. Translation: CSVEGGAGANVLTF. J is TRBJ2-6 and V is TRBV29-1; D may be TRBD2 (5 bases). Trimming took 1 base from V and 2 from J, leaving 6 bases between them. CDR1 and CDR2 from the germline V gene are SQVTM and ANQGSEA. The CDR3 totals 14 residues.

In DNA form, the CDR3 reads TGCGCCAGCAGCCAAGACTCTAGCGGGAACACAGATACGCAGTATTTT. This sequence encodes CASSQDSSGNTDTQYF. V gene TRBV4-3 combines with J gene TRBJ2-3, with 9 positions matching TRBD2. V shed 0 bases, J shed 2 bases, and the junction held 3 bases outside the gene matches. From germline, CDR1 is LGHNA and CDR2 YSLEER. CDR3 size: 16 residues.

The rearrangement uses TRBV30 and TRBJ2-1; the match to TRBD2 covers 9 bases. CDR3 length equals 15 residues. The ends lost 0 bases at V and 8 bases at J; junction bases unmatched: 8. Germline CDR1 reads GTSNPN; CDR2 reads SVGIG (reference sequence). The CDR3 nucleotides are TGTGCCTGGAGTGTACTGGCGGGGGGGAAGGATGAGCAGTTCTTC. Protein: CAWSVLAGGKDEQFF.

This chain connects TRBV7-6 to TRBJ2-1; D not certain. This CDR3 is built from 13 residues. V was trimmed by 5 bases and J by 5 bases, leaving 10 bases between them. Germline-derived CDR1 and CDR2 are SGHVS and FNYEAQ. The CDR3 DNA is TGTGCCAGCAGCCTTGAGTGGGACAATGAGCAGTTCTTC. Translated, it gives CASSLEWDNEQFF.

This clonotype has only a few counts. This chain connects TRBV20-1 to TRBJ1-2; the match to TRBD1 covers 9 bases. The CDR3 totals 14 residues. V shed 5 bases and J 2 bases; nucleotides not matched to a gene: 6. CDR1 is DFQATT and CDR2 is SNEGSKA in the germline V gene (reference sequence). CDR3 amino acids: CSARRTGVNYGYTF. For the CDR3, the DNA is TGCAGTGCTCGCCGGACAGGGGTAAACTATGGCTACACCTTC.

The table lists this clonotype with many counts. This chain links TRBV28 with TRBJ1-2; D unresolved. The CDR3 totals 12 residues. V was clipped by 2 bases and J by 8 bases, with 9 bases between them. Germline V gene data show CDR1 as MDHEN and CDR2 as SYDVKM. CDR3 loop: CASSLNTRGYTF. DNA of the CDR3: TGTGCCAGCAGTTTAAACACAAGGGGCTACACCTTC.

The chain recombines TRBV5-1 with TRBJ2-1, with D tentatively TRBD2 (6 bases). CDR1 and CDR2 (germline): SGHRS, YFSETQ. V lost 4 bases to trimming and J lost 2 bases, with 16 bases between them. This CDR3 is 16 amino acids long. CDR3: CASSRDGGRTYNEQFF. The CDR3 DNA follows: TGCGCCAGCAGCCGGGACGGGGGTCGTACCTACAATGAGCAGTTCTTC. The variable domain in full, completed from reference TRBV5-1 and TRBJ2-1, reads KAGVTQTPRYLIKTRGQQVTLSCSPISGHRSVSWYQQTPGQGLQFLFEYFSETQRNKGNFPGRFSGRQFSNSRSEMNVSTLELGDSALYLCASSRDGGRTYNEQFFGPGTRLTVL.

This clonotype was seen a few times. This chain links TRBV14 with TRBJ1-1; the match to TRBD1 covers 7 bases. The CDR3 spans 15 residues. J gave up 3 bases and V 4 bases, and 8 bases lay outside the gene matches. In germline, CDR1 is SGHDN, CDR2 FVKESK. In nucleotides, the CDR3 is TGTGCCAGCAGCCTCCCGGACAGGATTTACACTGAAGCTTTCTTT. Translation: CASSLPDRIYTEAFF. The full variable domain, in which reference TRBV14 and TRBJ1-1 provide the parts outside the CDR3, is EAGVTQFPSHSVIEKGQTVTLRCDPISGHDNLYWYRRVMGKEIKFLLHFVKESKQDESGMPNNRFLAERTGGTYSTLKVQPAELEDSGVYFCASSLPDRIYTEAFFGQGTRLTVV.

This clonotype was observed at least ten times. V gene TRBV6-2 or TRBV6-3 combines with J gene TRBJ2-7, with D unclear. The CDR3 length is 11 residues. The germline V and J ends were trimmed by 8 bases and 6 bases, with 11 bases remaining between them. Germline CDR1 reads MNHEY; CDR2 reads SVGEGT. In nucleotides, the CDR3 is TGTGCCAGCTCAACCTCTAGCGAGCAGTACGTC. This encodes CASSTSSEQYV.